These T cell receptor beta chains were read from a single sample in a study of blood T cell repertoires in COVID-19. The method was immunoSEQ multiplex PCR; TCRdb's version includes in-frame clones alone and lacks a portion of them. This sample carries a few hundred thousand clones, approximately 80% of them seen once, and the ten largest clones take more than 9%. Specimen: peripheral blood. These receptors all come from a woman older than 75 with COVID-19, enrolled during active disease. Both conserved end residues are part of each CDR3. A D gene is named only where the DNA matches it firmly. Where a row states a size, it is once, few, many or the class of an expanded clone; other rows omit it.

clone_size,v_call,d_call,j_call,cdr3_aa,cdr3_nt
once,TRBV6-5,NA,TRBJ1-2,CASSYSRGPYGYTF,TGTGCCAGCAGTTACTCAAGGGGTCCTTATGGCTACACCTTC
once,TRBV7-2,TRBD2,TRBJ2-3,CASSPAGGVTDTQYF,TGTGCCAGCAGCCCAGCGGGGGGAGTCACAGATACGCAGTATTTT
NA,TRBV9,NA,TRBJ1-3,CASSVRIGRESGNTIYF,TGTGCCAGCAGCGTACGTATAGGTAGGGAGTCTGGAAACACCATATATTTT
once,TRBV6-5,NA,TRBJ1-5,CASRTGPQGAQHF,TGTGCCAGCAGGACGGGCCCGCAAGGGGCCCAGCATTTT
NA,TRBV5-8,TRBD1,TRBJ1-4,CASSLGTGESEKLFF,TGTGCCAGCAGCCTAGGGACAGGGGAAAGTGAAAAACTGTTTTTT
NA,TRBV30,TRBD2,TRBJ2-1,CAWSLGLAGYNEQFF,TGTGCCTGGAGCCTGGGACTAGCGGGGTACAATGAGCAGTTCTTC
NA,TRBV2,NA,TRBJ1-4,CASSEQGLLNEKLFF,TGTGCCAGCAGTGAACAGGGACTCCTTAATGAAAAACTGTTTTTT
NA,TRBV2,NA,TRBJ1-2,CASSETENYGYTF,TGTGCCAGCAGTGAAACAGAGAACTATGGCTACACCTTC
once,TRBV5-5,NA,TRBJ2-7,CASSPGPSSYEQYF,TGTGCCAGCAGCCCAGGGCCAAGCTCCTACGAGCAGTACTTC
NA,TRBV6-2/TRBV6-3,TRBD1,TRBJ1-1,CASSTPGQGSTEAFF,TGTGCCAGCAGTACACCAGGACAGGGTTCGACTGAAGCTTTCTTT
NA,TRBV28,NA,TRBJ2-1,CASSFSRLGTGGNEQFF,TGTGCCAGCAGTTTCAGTAGGCTGGGCACTGGGGGGAATGAGCAGTTCTTC
NA,TRBV10-3,TRBD1,TRBJ1-1,CAIRIQGTRTEAFF,TGTGCCATCAGGATACAGGGGACCCGCACTGAAGCTTTCTTT
NA,TRBV2,NA,TRBJ2-3,CASATRNTDTQYF,TGTGCCAGCGCTACTCGTAACACAGATACGCAGTATTTT
NA,TRBV11-2,TRBD1,TRBJ2-2,CASSPGTGGPGELFF,TGTGCCAGCAGCCCCGGGACAGGGGGCCCCGGGGAGCTGTTTTTT
NA,TRBV7-2,NA,TRBJ2-3,CASSLDGSSTDTQYF,TGTGCCAGCAGCTTAGATGGTAGCTCGACGGATACGCAGTATTTT
NA,TRBV5-6,NA,TRBJ2-5,CASSANRLQETQYF,TGTGCCAGCAGCGCCAACAGGTTACAAGAGACCCAGTACTTC
NA,TRBV28,NA,TRBJ2-3,CASSLPRADTQYF,TGTGCCAGCAGCCTCCCACGAGCGGATACGCAGTATTTT
NA,TRBV7-2,NA,TRBJ1-6,CASSFLDGSSYNSPLHF,TGTGCCAGCAGCTTTTTAGACGGGAGCTCCTATAATTCACCCCTCCACTTT
NA,TRBV19,TRBD2,TRBJ2-2,CASIQGTKISGGANTGELFF,TGTGCCAGTATTCAGGGGACTAAGATCAGCGGGGGCGCGAACACCGGGGAGCTGTTTTTT
NA,TRBV6-4,TRBD1,TRBJ2-3,CASSTGDTDTQYF,TGTGCCAGCAGTACAGGGGACACAGATACGCAGTATTTT
few,TRBV6-6,TRBD1,TRBJ2-2,CASISSDREHTGELFF,TGTGCCAGCATTAGTTCTGACAGGGAGCACACCGGGGAGCTGTTTTTT
NA,TRBV5-1,TRBD2,TRBJ2-1,CASSSTTQRGGTEQFF,TGCGCCAGCAGCTCTACAACCCAGCGGGGGGGCACTGAGCAGTTCTTC
NA,TRBV2,NA,TRBJ2-7,CASSPLHYEQYF,TGTGCCAGCAGTCCACTCCACTACGAGCAGTACTTC
NA,TRBV12-3/TRBV12-4,NA,TRBJ2-7,CASRPTGPEEQYF,TGTGCCAGCAGACCGACAGGACCTGAGGAGCAGTACTTC
NA,TRBV15,NA,TRBJ2-2,CATSREQAARGTGELFF,TGTGCCACCAGCAGAGAGCAGGCGGCCCGGGGGACCGGGGAGCTGTTTTTT
NA,TRBV28,NA,TRBJ2-3,CASSLPGMSGTDTQYF,TGTGCCAGCAGTTTACCCGGGATGTCCGGCACAGATACGCAGTATTTT
NA,TRBV5-1,TRBD1,TRBJ1-1,CASSLQGWNTEAFF,TGCGCCAGCAGCTTACAGGGGTGGAACACTGAAGCTTTCTTT
NA,TRBV5-6,NA,TRBJ1-1,CASSLDVRTEAFF,TGTGCCAGCAGCTTGGATGTCAGGACTGAAGCTTTCTTT
NA,TRBV19,NA,TRBJ2-7,CASSPSETYEQYF,TGTGCCAGTAGCCCTAGCGAAACCTACGAGCAGTACTTC
NA,TRBV18,NA,TRBJ2-1,CASSPMIQNEQFF,TGTGCCAGCTCCCCGATGATCCAGAATGAGCAGTTCTTC
NA,TRBV18,NA,TRBJ1-1,CASSPQGGDTEAFF,TGTGCCAGCTCACCACAGGGCGGGGACACTGAAGCTTTCTTT
NA,TRBV12-3/TRBV12-4,NA,TRBJ2-5,CASSLSAGETQYF,TGTGCCAGCAGTTTAAGCGCGGGAGAGACCCAGTACTTC
NA,TRBV19,NA,TRBJ1-2,CASSEGFYGYTF,TGTGCCAGTAGTGAGGGTTTCTATGGCTACACCTTC
once,TRBV28,NA,TRBJ2-5,CASSPGRAETQYF,TGTGCCAGCAGCCCCGGGCGGGCGGAGACCCAGTACTTC
NA,TRBV18,TRBD1,TRBJ1-2,CASSTDRRYGYTF,TGTGCCAGCTCAACGGACAGGCGCTATGGCTACACCTTC
once,TRBV30,TRBD1,TRBJ1-1,CATGQLGAFF,TGTGCCACGGGACAGCTGGGGGCTTTCTTT